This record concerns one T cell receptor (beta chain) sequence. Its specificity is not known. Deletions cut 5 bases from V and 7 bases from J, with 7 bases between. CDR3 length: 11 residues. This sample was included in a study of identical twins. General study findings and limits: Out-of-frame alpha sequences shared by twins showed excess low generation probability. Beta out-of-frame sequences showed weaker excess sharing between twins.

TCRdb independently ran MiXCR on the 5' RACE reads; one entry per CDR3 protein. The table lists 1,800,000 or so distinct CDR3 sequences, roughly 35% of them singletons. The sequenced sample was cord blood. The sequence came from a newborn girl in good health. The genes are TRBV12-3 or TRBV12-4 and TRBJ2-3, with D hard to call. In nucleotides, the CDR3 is TGTGCCAGCAGTCCGGCTAATACGCAGTATTTT. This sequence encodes CASSPANTQYF.